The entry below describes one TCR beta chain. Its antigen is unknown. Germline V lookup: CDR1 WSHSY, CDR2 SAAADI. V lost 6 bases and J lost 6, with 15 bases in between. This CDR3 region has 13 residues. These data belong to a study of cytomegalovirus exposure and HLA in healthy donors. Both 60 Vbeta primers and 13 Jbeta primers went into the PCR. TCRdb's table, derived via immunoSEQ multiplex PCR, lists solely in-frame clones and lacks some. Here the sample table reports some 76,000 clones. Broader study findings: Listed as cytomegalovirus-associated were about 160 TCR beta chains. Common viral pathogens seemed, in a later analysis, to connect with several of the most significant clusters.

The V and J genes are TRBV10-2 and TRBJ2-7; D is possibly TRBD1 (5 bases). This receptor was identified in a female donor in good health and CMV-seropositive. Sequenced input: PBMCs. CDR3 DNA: TGCGCCAGCAGAACGTCTCAGGGCTTCGAGCAGTACTTC. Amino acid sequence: CASRTSQGFEQYF.